These 14 T cell receptor beta chains originate from one sample sequenced in a study of blood T cell repertoires in COVID-19. Sequencing used immunoSEQ multiplex PCR; TCRdb keeps in-frame clones, though not all of them. The repertoire has 75,000 to 80,000 clones, around 84% of them found once; the top ten carry around 9.9%. Sequenced sample: peripheral blood. The receptors were gathered from a man aged 60-69 years with COVID-19, enrolled during active disease.

This sequence joins TRBV4-2 and TRBJ2-7, with D tentatively TRBD2 (6 bases). The CDR3 totals 16 residues. CDR1 and CDR2 (germline): LGHNA, YNFKEQ. The V end lost 1 base, the J end lost 2 bases, and 15 bases lay between the germline ends. The chain's CDR3 is CASSQGGPSAAYEQYF. The CDR3 DNA is TGTGCCAGCAGCCAAGGAGGGCCTAGCGCTGCCTACGAGCAGTACTTC.

The V gene is TRBV6-5, the J gene TRBJ2-5, with D perhaps TRBD2 (5 bases). The CDR3 has 13 residues. Looked up from germline, CDR1 is MNHEY and CDR2 is SVGAGI. Trimming took off 3 bases at V and 5 bases at J, with 10 bases between the two ends. The CDR3, as DNA: TGTGCCAGCAGTTATGCTAGCACCGAGACCCAGTACTTC. It specifies CASSYASTETQYF.

The chain links TRBV12-3 or TRBV12-4 to TRBJ1-1, with D possibly TRBD1 on 5 matching bases. The germline V and J ends were trimmed by 3 bases and 3 bases, with 8 bases remaining between them. The CDR3 runs 13 residues. CDR3 amino acids: CASSLARDTEAFF. DNA for the CDR3: TGTGCCAGCAGTTTGGCCAGGGACACTGAAGCTTTCTTT.

The genes are TRBV28 and TRBJ1-5; no firm D call. Trimming cost V 6 bases and J 7 bases, with 13 bases left between them. The CDR3 spans 13 residues. Per germline, CDR1 MDHEN and CDR2 SYDVKM. Here the CDR3 reads CASSVNLRQPQHF. CDR3 bases: TGTGCCAGCAGCGTGAATCTTCGGCAGCCCCAGCATTTT.

The rearrangement joins TRBV12-3 or TRBV12-4 to TRBJ2-3, with D tentatively TRBD2 (6 bases). The germline V and J ends were trimmed by 8 bases and 4 bases, with 13 bases remaining between them. The CDR3 runs to 13 residues. The CDR3 region has the DNA TGTGCCAGCGGAACCTTAGCGGCAGATACGCAGTATTTT. Its protein product is CASGTLAADTQYF.

The chain uses TRBV14 and TRBJ2-7; TRBD2 is a possible D gene (6 bases). CDR3 length: 12 amino acids. The germline V gene has CDR1 SGHDN and CDR2 FVKESK. CDR3 bases: TGTGCCAGCAGCCACGGCGGGGCCCCTCCGAGGGTC. It codes for CASSHGGAPPRV.

The chain joins TRBV24-1 to TRBJ1-2; D is uncertain. Germline V gives CDR1 KGHDR, CDR2 SFDVKD. Trimming removed 4 bases at V and 2 bases at J, with 10 bases between. CDR3 length: 14 amino acids. The chain's CDR3 is CATSDSTENYGYTF. The CDR3 nucleotides read TGTGCCACCAGTGACTCCACAGAGAACTATGGCTACACCTTC.

V is TRBV11-2 and J is TRBJ1-3; tentative D call: TRBD1 (6 bases). CDR3 length: 15 residues. Trimming shortened V by 2 bases and J by 0 bases, and 8 bases separated the two germline ends. Per the germline V gene, CDR1 is SGHAT and CDR2 is FQNNGV. The CDR3: CASSLNRASGNTIYF. Here the CDR3 DNA reads TGTGCCAGCAGCTTAAACAGGGCCTCTGGAAACACCATATATTTT.

The rearrangement joins TRBV30 to TRBJ2-7; TRBD1 might be the D (5 bases). The CDR3 contains 12 residues. Germline assignment: CDR1 GTSNPN and CDR2 SVGIG (reference sequence). V was cut by 1 base and J by 3 bases, with 7 bases left in between. CDR3 amino acids: CAWSGQFYEQYF. CDR3 sequence (DNA): TGTGCCTGGAGTGGACAGTTCTACGAGCAGTACTTC.

This chain joins TRBV12-3 or TRBV12-4 and TRBJ1-5; 8 bases agree with TRBD1. CDR3 size: 13 residues. The junction had 2 bases not matched to a gene; V was cut back by 8 bases and J by 2 bases. The CDR3 DNA reads as TGTGCCAGCCGGGGACAGGGCAATCAGCCCCAGCATTTT. Protein product: CASRGQGNQPQHF.

This chain joins TRBV7-3 and TRBJ2-5, with D possibly matching TRBD2 (5 bases). Germline V gene lookup returns CDR1 SGHTA and CDR2 FQGTGA. V lost 2 bases, J lost 5 bases, and 9 bases lay in between. The CDR3 is made up of 13 amino acids. CDR3 loop: CASSLSRGETQYF. CDR3 sequence (DNA): TGTGCCAGCAGCTTATCCCGAGGGGAGACCCAGTACTTC. Based on the CDR3 plus reference TRBV7-3 and TRBJ2-5, the full variable domain is GAGVSQTPSNKVTEKGKYVELRCDPISGHTALYWYRQSLGQGPEFLIYFQGTGAADDSGLPNDRFFAVRPEGSVSTLKIQRTERGDSAVYLCASSLSRGETQYFGPGTRLLVL.

In the case of this clone: Because the CDR3's place on the DNA is in doubt, the DNA is left out and the CDR3 is given as listed by TCRdb. The V and J genes are TRBV12-2 and TRBJ2-2; the table's D call, TRBD2, has no DNA check behind it. TRBV12-2 is labeled a pseudogene. The CDR3 comprises 16 residues, both ends counted. CDR3 region: CASRLVARGNTGELFF.

The J gene is TRBJ2-2, the V gene TRBV2; 8 positions match TRBD2. The V gene end was trimmed by 7 bases and the J gene end by 1 base; junction bases not matched to a gene: 8. The length of the CDR3 is 16 residues. Germline lookup yields CDR1 SNHLY and CDR2 FYNNEI. The CDR3 coding sequence is TGTGCCAGCACCTGGACTAGCATCGAGAACACCGGGGAGCTGTTTTTT. Translating it yields CASTWTSIENTGELFF.

This clone showed up just once. The chain carries TRBV6-5 and TRBJ1-1, with a weak D call TRBD1 (5 bases). V lost 2 bases, J lost 3 bases, and 10 bases lay in between. From germline, CDR1 is MNHEY and CDR2 SVGAGI. The CDR3 has 14 residues. CDR3 residues: CASSYRSGYTEAFF. The CDR3 DNA sequence: TGTGCCAGCAGTTACCGATCAGGGTACACTGAAGCTTTCTTT.